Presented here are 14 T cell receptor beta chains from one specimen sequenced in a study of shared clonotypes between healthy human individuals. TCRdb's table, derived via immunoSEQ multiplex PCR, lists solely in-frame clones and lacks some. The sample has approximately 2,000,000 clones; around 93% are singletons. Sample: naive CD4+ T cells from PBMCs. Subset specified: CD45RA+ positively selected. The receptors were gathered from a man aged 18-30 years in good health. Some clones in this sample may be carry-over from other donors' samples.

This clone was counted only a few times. CDR3 nucleotides: TGTGCCAGAAAAGGGGATGGCTACACCTTC. This sequence encodes CARKGDGYTF. The V gene is TRBV6-5, the J gene TRBJ1-2, with TRBD1 as a possible D gene (5 bases). Trimming stripped 9 bases from V and 6 bases from J, with 8 bases between. This CDR3 contains 10 residues. Per the germline V gene, CDR1 is MNHEY and CDR2 is SVGAGI.

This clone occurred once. CDR3 region: CASSQEGGRKTQYF. CDR3 bases: TGTGCCAGCAGCCAAGAGGGGGGAAGAAAGACCCAGTACTTC. This chain connects TRBV14 to TRBJ2-5; D is possibly TRBD2 (6 bases). Germline CDR1 SGHDN, CDR2 FVKESK. The CDR3 loop spans 14 amino acids. The germline V and J ends were trimmed by 0 bases and 6 bases, with 11 bases remaining between them.

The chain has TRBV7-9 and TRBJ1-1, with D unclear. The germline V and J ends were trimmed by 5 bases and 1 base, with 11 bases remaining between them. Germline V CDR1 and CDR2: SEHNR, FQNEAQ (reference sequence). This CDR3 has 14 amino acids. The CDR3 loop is CASSGFGGNTEAFF. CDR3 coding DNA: TGTGCCAGCAGCGGATTCGGAGGGAACACTGAAGCTTTCTTT.

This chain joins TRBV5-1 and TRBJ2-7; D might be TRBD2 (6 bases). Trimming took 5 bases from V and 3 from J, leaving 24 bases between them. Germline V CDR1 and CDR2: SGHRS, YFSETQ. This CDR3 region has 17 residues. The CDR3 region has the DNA TGCGCCAGCAGAGTGTCCCTAGCGTCACCCGGGAACTACGAGCAGTACTTC. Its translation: CASRVSLASPGNYEQYF.

The CDR3: CASSPDRATYEQYF. In nucleotides, the CDR3 is TGTGCCAGCAGCCCAGACAGGGCCACCTACGAGCAGTACTTC. The chain carries TRBV11-3 and TRBJ2-7; 7 bases agree with TRBD1. The trim removed 5 bases at V and 2 bases at J, leaving 6 bases unmatched. Per germline, CDR1 SGHNT and CDR2 YENEEA. The length of the CDR3 is 14 residues.

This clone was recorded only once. The CDR3 DNA reads as TGTGCCTGGAGCTCGGACAGGGGAACTAATGAAAAACTGTTTTTT. This translates into CAWSSDRGTNEKLFF. The V and J genes are TRBV30 and TRBJ1-4; 9 bases agree with TRBD1. With V trimmed by 3 bases and J by 1 base, 3 bases remained unmatched. The CDR3 is 15 residues long. Germline V gene sequence: CDR1 GTSNPN, CDR2 SVGIG (reference sequence).

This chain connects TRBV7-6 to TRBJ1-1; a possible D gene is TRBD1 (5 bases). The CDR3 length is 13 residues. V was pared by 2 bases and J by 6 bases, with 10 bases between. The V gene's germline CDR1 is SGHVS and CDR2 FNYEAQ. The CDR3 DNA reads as TGTGCCAGCAGCTTACGGGGCAACGCTGAAGCTTTCTTT. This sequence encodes CASSLRGNAEAFF.

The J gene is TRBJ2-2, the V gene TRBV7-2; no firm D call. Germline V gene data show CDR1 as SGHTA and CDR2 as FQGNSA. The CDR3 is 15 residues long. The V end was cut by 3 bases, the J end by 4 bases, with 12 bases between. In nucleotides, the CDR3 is TGTGCCAGCAGCTTCTTACAGTGGGCCACCGGGGAGCTGTTTTTT. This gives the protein CASSFLQWATGELFF.

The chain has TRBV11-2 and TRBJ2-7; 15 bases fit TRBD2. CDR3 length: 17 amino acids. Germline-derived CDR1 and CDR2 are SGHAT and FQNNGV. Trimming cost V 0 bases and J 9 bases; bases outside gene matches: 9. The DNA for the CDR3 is TGTGCCAGCAGCTTAGATCAGGGACTAGCGGGAGGATATTCGCAGTACTTC. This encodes CASSLDQGLAGGYSQYF.

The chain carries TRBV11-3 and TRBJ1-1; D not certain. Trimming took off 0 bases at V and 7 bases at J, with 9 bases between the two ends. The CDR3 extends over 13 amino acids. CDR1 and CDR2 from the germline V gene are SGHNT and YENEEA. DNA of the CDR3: TGTGCCAGCAGCTTAGATCTTAGAAGTGAAGCTTTCTTT. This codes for CASSLDLRSEAFF.

CDR3 sequence reads: CASSFGTSNQPQHF. DNA of the CDR3: TGCGCCAGCAGTTTTGGAACGAGCAATCAGCCCCAGCATTTT. The chain links TRBV5-1 to TRBJ1-5; D gene unclear. This CDR3 contains 14 residues. Trimming left V 5 bases short and J 1 base short, with 10 bases between. Germline V lookup: CDR1 SGHRS, CDR2 YFSETQ.

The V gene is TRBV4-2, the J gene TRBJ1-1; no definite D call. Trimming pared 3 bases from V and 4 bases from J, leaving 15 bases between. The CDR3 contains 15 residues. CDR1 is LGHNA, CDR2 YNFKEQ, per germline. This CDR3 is CASSQILGLVTEAFF. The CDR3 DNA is TGTGCCAGCAGCCAGATTCTGGGGTTGGTCACTGAAGCTTTCTTT.

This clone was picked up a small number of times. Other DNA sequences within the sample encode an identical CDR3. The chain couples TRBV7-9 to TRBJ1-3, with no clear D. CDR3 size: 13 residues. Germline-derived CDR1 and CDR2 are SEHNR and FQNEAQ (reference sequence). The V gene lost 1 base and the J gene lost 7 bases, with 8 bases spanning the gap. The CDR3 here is CASSLGQGNTIYF. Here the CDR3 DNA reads TGTGCCAGCAGCTTAGGACAAGGGAACACCATATATTTT.

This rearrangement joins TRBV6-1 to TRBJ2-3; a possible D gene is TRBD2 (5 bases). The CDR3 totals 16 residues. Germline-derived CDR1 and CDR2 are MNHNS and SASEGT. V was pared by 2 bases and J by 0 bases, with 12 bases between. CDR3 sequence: CASSERRRVSTDTQYF. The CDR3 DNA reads TGTGCCAGCAGTGAACGTCGGCGGGTTAGCACAGATACGCAGTATTTT.